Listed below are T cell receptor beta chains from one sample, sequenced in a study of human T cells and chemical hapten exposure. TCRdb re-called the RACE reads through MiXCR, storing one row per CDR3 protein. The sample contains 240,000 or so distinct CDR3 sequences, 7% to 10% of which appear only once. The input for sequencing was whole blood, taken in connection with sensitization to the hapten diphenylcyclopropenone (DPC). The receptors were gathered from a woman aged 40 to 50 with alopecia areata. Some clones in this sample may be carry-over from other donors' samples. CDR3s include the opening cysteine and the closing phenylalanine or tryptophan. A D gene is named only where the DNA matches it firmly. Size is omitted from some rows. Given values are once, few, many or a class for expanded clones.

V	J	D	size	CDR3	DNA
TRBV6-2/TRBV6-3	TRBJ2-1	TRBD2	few	CASSSYGTSYSNEQFF	TGTGCCAGCAGTTCTTACGGGACTAGCTATTCCAATGAGCAGTTCTTC
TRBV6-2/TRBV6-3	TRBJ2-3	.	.	CASRGGRLKDTQYF	TGTGCCAGCAGGGGGGGACGTTTAAAGGATACGCAGTATTTT
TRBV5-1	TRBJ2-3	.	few	CASSPERTDTQYF	TGCGCCAGCAGCCCAGAGCGCACAGATACGCAGTATTTT
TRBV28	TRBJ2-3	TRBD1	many	CASSSGQVRTDTQYF	TGTGCCAGCAGTTCAGGACAGGTGCGCACAGATACGCAGTATTTT
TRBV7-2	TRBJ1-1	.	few	CASSSSSTVNEAFF	TGTGCCAGCAGCTCGTCCTCGACAGTAAATGAAGCTTTCTTT
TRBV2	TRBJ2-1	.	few	CASSEMVAVTTLLRNEQFF	TGTGCCAGCAGTGAAATGGTAGCGGTTACTACCTTATTACGCAATGAGCAGTTCTTC
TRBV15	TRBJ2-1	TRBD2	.	CATSRDRGLAGYSEQFF	TGTGCCACCAGCAGAGATAGAGGACTAGCGGGATATAGTGAGCAGTTCTTC
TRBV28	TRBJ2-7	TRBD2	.	CASSGTSGAYEQYF	TGTGCCAGCAGTGGAACTAGCGGCGCCTACGAGCAGTACTTC
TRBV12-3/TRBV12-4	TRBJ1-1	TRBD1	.	CASRTDRDENTEAFF	TGTGCCAGCAGAACCGACAGGGATGAGAACACTGAAGCTTTCTTT
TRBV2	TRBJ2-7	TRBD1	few	CASGGASGGGEQYF	TGTGCCAGCGGTGGAGCGTCAGGGGGCGGCGAGCAGTACTTC
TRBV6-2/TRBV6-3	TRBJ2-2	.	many	CASSSTNTGELFF	TGTGCCAGCAGTTCAACGAACACCGGGGAGCTGTTTTTT
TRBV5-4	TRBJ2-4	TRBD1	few	CASSGQAGDVAKNIQYF	TGTGCCAGCAGTGGACAGGCCGGAGATGTAGCCAAAAACATTCAGTACTTC
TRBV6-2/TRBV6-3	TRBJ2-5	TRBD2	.	CASSYIAGGPQETQYF	TGTGCCAGCAGTTACATAGCGGGAGGGCCCCAAGAGACCCAGTACTTC
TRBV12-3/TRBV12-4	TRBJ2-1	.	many	CASSLDSFNEQFF	TGTGCCAGCAGTTTAGACAGTTTCAATGAGCAGTTCTTC
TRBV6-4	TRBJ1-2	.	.	CASSDSAGVYGYTF	TGTGCCAGCAGTGACTCAGCTGGGGTTTATGGCTACACCTTC
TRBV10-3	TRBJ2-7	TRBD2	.	CAISSGTSGRGLEQYF	TGTGCCATCAGTTCCGGGACTAGCGGGAGAGGTCTCGAGCAGTACTTC
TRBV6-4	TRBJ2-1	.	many	CASSDDHNEQFF	TGTGCCAGCAGTGATGACCACAATGAGCAGTTCTTC
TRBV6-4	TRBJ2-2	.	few	CASSMGNTGELFF	TGTGCCAGCAGCATGGGGAACACCGGGGAGCTGTTTTTT
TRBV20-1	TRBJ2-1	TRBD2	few	CSAREGLAGYNEQFF	TGCAGTGCTAGAGAGGGCCTAGCGGGTTACAATGAGCAGTTCTTC
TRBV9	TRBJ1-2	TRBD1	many	CASSVERDSSDGYTF	TGTGCCAGCAGCGTAGAGAGGGACAGTTCGGATGGCTACACCTTC
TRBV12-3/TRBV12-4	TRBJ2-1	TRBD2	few	CASSFEAGGGNEQFF	TGTGCCAGCAGTTTTGAAGCGGGAGGGGGCAATGAGCAGTTCTTC
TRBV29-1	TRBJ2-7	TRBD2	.	CSVAGLAINEQYF	TGCAGCGTTGCGGGACTAGCTATCAACGAGCAGTACTTC
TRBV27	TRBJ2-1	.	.	CANSSIVSSYNEQFF	TGTGCCAACAGTTCGATCGTAAGCTCCTACAATGAGCAGTTCTTC
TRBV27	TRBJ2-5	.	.	CASSSGQWFRETQYF	TGTGCCAGCAGTTCCGGACAGTGGTTCCGGGAGACCCAGTACTTC
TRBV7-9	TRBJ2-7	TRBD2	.	CASSPGASGGSYEQYF	TGTGCCAGCAGCCCAGGGGCCAGCGGGGGGTCTTACGAGCAGTACTTC
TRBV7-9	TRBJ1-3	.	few	CASSLGTGSRAGNTIYF	TGTGCCAGCAGCTTAGGAACGGGTTCTAGGGCTGGAAACACCATATATTTT
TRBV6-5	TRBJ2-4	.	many	CASSPGAGAPAKNIQYF	TGTGCCAGCAGCCCCGGGGCGGGGGCGCCTGCCAAAAACATTCAGTACTTC
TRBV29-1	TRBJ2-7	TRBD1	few	CSVLLGTGALEQYF	TGCAGCGTGCTGCTCGGGACAGGGGCCTTGGAGCAGTACTTC
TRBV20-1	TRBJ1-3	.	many	CSAPRTSHSGNTIYF	TGCAGTGCTCCCCGGACCTCTCACTCTGGAAACACCATATATTTT
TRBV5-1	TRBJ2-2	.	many	CASSRRDQISAGELFF	TGCGCCAGCAGCCGACGGGACCAGATATCCGCCGGGGAGCTGTTTTTT
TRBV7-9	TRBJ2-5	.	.	CASSPHRLYKGEETQYF	TGTGCCAGCAGCCCCCACAGGCTCTACAAGGGGGAGGAGACCCAGTACTTC
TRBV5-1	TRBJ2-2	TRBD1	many	CASSAGMDRGHTGELFF	TGCGCCAGCAGCGCCGGAATGGACAGGGGACACACCGGGGAGCTGTTTTTT
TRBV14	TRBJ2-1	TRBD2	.	CASSPGSGRFDNEQFF	TGTGCCAGCAGCCCAGGTAGCGGGAGGTTCGACAATGAGCAGTTCTTC
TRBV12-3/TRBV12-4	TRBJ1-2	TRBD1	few	CASSRGQGISDYGYTF	TGTGCCAGCAGTCGGGGACAGGGAATATCGGACTATGGCTACACCTTC
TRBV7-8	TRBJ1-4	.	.	CASSPPSNEKLFF	TGTGCCAGCAGCCCGCCCTCTAATGAAAAACTGTTTTTT
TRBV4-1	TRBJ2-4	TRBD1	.	CASSQRTGRDIQYF	TGCGCCAGCAGCCAGCGGACAGGGAGAGACATTCAGTACTTC
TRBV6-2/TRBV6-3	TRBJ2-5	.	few	CASSYSPYDEETQYF	TGTGCCAGCAGTTACTCCCCCTACGACGAAGAGACCCAGTACTTC
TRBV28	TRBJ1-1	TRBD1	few	CASSFQGANTEAFF	TGTGCCAGCAGTTTTCAGGGGGCGAACACTGAAGCTTTCTTT
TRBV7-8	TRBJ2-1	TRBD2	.	CASSRDYQNEQFF	TGTGCCAGCAGCCGGGACTACCAGAATGAGCAGTTCTTC
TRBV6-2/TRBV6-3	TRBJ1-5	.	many	CASSRRAGNQPQHF	TGTGCCAGCAGCCGAAGGGCGGGCAATCAGCCCCAGCATTTT
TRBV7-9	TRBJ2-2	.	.	CASRLGPGNTGELFF	TGTGCCAGCAGACTCGGCCCGGGGAACACCGGGGAGCTGTTTTTT
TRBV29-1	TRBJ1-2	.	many	CSVATDTGGYGYTF	TGCAGCGTTGCCACAGACACTGGGGGCTATGGCTACACCTTC
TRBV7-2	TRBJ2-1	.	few	CASSSPGAMGNEQFF	TGTGCCAGCAGCTCCCCGGGGGCGATGGGGAATGAGCAGTTCTTC
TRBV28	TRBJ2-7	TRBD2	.	CASSLGGGWKREFYEQYF	TGTGCCAGCAGTTTAGGTGGCGGGTGGAAGCGGGAGTTCTACGAGCAGTACTTC
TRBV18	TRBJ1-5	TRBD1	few	CASSIGTGSQPQHF	TGTGCCAGCTCAATTGGGACAGGAAGCCAGCCCCAGCATTTT
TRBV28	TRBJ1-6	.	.	CATTPQGNPSPLHF	TGTGCCACTACCCCCCAGGGGAACCCGTCACCCCTCCACTTT
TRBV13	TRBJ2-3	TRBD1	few	CASSMRTGEDTQYF	TGTGCCAGCAGCATGCGGACAGGGGAAGATACGCAGTATTTT
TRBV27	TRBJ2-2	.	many	CASSLSGGNTGELFF	TGTGCCAGCAGTTTATCGGGCGGGAACACCGGGGAGCTGTTTTTT
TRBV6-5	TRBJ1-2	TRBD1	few	CASRRTTLDRGTYGYTF	TGTGCCAGCAGACGCACCACCCTGGACAGGGGGACCTATGGCTACACCTTC
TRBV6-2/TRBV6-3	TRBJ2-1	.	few	CASIGHNEQFF	TGTGCCAGCATAGGGCACAATGAGCAGTTCTTC
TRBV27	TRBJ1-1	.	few	CASSLLWVSGDTEAFF	TGTGCCAGCAGTTTGCTATGGGTTTCCGGAGACACTGAAGCTTTCTTT
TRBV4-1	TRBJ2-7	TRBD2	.	CASSQDPTSGSPNSYEQYF	TGCGCCAGCAGCCAAGACCCGACTAGCGGGAGTCCCAATTCCTACGAGCAGTACTTC
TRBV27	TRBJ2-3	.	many	CASSWGHTGQRAQYF	TGTGCCAGCAGTTGGGGTCACACTGGACAGCGGGCGCAGTATTTT
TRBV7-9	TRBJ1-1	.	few	CASSLMVRGSGTEAFF	TGTGCCAGCAGCCTCATGGTCAGAGGATCGGGAACTGAAGCTTTCTTT